There are many counts of the clone carrying this TCR beta chain. Sequenced by immunoSEQ multiplex PCR; TCRdb stores in-frame clones only, minus some. The table lists nearly 1,000,000 clones, about 80% of them singletons. Germline CDR1 SEHNR, CDR2 FQNEAQ (reference sequence). Trimming removed 0 bases at V and 3 bases at J, with 11 bases between. The CDR3 sequence is 16 residues long. This sample was included in a study of shared clonotypes between healthy human individuals. This receptor was identified in a man aged 18-30 years in good health. The chain is built from TRBV7-9 and TRBJ1-4; tentative D call: TRBD1 (6 bases). Sequenced: memory CD4+ T cells sorted from blood. Regarding subset: CD45RA-negative fraction. The CDR3 protein is CASSLAGGKSNEKLFF. In DNA, the CDR3 is TGTGCCAGCAGCTTAGCAGGGGGGAAGTCTAATGAAAAACTGTTTTTT.